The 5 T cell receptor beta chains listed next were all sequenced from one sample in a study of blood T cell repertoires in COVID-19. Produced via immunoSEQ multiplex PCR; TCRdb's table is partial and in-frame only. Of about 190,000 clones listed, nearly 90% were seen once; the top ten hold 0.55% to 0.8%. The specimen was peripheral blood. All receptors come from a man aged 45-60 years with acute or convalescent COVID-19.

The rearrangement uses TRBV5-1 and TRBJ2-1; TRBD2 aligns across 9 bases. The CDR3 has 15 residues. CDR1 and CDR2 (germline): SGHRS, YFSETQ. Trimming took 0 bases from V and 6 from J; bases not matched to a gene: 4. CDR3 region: CASSLGSGGPNEQFF. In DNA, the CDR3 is TGCGCCAGCAGCTTGGGTAGCGGGGGCCCCAATGAGCAGTTCTTC. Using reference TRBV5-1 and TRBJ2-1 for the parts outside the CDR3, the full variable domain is KAGVTQTPRYLIKTRGQQVTLSCSPISGHRSVSWYQQTPGQGLQFLFEYFSETQRNKGNFPGRFSGRQFSNSRSEMNVSTLELGDSALYLCASSLGSGGPNEQFFGPGTRLTVL.

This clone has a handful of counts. In DNA form, the CDR3 reads TGTGCCAGCAGTTTTGGGGGGTATAGCTCCTACAATGAGCAGTTCTTC. Protein sequence: CASSFGGYSSYNEQFF. The V gene is TRBV28, the J gene TRBJ2-1; perhaps TRBD2 as D (6 bases). Looked up from germline, CDR1 is MDHEN and CDR2 is SYDVKM. The ends were cut back, 3 bases at V and 0 bases at J, with 12 bases in the middle. The CDR3 totals 16 residues.

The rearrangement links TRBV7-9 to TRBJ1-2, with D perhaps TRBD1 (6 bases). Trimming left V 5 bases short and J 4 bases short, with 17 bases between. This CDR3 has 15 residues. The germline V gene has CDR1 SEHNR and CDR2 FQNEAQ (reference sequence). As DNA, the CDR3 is TGTGCCAGCAGCACTCTCCAGGGGCGTCCCTATGGCTACACCTTC. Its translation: CASSTLQGRPYGYTF.

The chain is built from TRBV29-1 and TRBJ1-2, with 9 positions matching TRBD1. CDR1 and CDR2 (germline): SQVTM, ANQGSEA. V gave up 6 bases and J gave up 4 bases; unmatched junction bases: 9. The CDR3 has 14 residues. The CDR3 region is CSVFGQGLGYGYTF. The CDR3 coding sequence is TGCAGCGTGTTCGGACAGGGGTTGGGCTATGGCTACACCTTC.

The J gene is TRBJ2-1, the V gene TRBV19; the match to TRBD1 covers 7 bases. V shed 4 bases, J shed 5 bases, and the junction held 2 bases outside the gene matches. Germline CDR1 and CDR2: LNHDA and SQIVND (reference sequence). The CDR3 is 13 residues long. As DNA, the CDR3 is TGTGCCAGTAGTAGAACAGGGGACAATGAGCAGTTCTTC. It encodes CASSRTGDNEQFF. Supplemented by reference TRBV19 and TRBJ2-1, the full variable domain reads DGGITQSPKYLFRKEGQNVTLSCEQNLNHDAMYWYRQDPGQGLRLIYYSQIVNDFQKGDIAEGYSVSREKKESFPLTVTSAQKNPTAFYLCASSRTGDNEQFFGPGTRLTVL.